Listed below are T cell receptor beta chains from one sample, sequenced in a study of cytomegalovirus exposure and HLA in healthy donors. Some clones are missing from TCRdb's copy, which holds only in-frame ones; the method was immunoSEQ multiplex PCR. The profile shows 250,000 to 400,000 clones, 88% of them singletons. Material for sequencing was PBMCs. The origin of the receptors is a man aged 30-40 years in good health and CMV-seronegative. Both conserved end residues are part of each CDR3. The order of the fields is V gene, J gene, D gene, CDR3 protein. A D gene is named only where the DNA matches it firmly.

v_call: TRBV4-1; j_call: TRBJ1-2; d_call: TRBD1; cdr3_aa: CASSQDPISGTGRF
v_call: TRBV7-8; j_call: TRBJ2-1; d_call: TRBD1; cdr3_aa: CASSSNHLTGGSPSNEQFF
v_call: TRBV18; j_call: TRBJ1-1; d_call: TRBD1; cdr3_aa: CAARPRDRAENTEAFF
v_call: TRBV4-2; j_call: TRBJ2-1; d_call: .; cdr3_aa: CASSPVGEIEQFF
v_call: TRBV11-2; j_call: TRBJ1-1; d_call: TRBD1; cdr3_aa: CASSFRDSTEAFF
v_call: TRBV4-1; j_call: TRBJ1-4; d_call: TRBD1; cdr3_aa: CASSQWRDSGDEKLFF
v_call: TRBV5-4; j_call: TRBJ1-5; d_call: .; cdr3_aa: CASSLDAGMQPQHF
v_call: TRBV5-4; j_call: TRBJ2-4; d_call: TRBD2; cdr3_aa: CASSYSGEAKNIQYF
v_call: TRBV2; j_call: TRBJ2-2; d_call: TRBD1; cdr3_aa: CASSSRGRGTGELFF
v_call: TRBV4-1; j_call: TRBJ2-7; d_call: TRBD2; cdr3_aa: CASSQDSAGFLSYEQYF
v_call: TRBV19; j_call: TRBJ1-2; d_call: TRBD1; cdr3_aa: CASSTTPGQGRGYGYTF
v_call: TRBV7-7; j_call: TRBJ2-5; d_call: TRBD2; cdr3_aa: CASSLAGGRETQYF
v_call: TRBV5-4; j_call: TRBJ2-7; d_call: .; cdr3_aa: CASSDTGTEQYF
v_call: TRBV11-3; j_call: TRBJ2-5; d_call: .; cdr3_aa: CASSLGLSGTQYF
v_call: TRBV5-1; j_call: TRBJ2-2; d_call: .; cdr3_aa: CASSYNRINTGELFF
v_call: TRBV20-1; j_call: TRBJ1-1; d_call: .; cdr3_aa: CSARPQTEAFF
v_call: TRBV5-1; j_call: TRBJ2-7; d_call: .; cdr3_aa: CASSLDTFGGSYEQYF
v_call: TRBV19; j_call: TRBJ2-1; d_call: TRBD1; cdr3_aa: CASRRQGSSNEQFF
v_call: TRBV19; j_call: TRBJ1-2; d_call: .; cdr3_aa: CASRDPGTPANYGYTF
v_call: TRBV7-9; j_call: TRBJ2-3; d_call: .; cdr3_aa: CASSHTSIQGDTQYF
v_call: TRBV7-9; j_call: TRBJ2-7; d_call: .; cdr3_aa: CASSPSSYEQYF
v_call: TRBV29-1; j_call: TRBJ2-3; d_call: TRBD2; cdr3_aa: CSVAGTSGGDSTDTQYF